What follows is one T cell receptor beta chain and its context. Its matching antigen is unknown. The data originate from a study of shared clonotypes between healthy human individuals. Study-wide background: Two women and a few men aged 18 to 49 served as donors. CD4 naive cells filled three plates per donor, CD4 memory three, CD8 naive two and CD8 memory one.

CD45RO-negative CD8 cells positively selected for CCR7 made up the naive population, which excluded terminally differentiated effector memory CD45RA+ cells. Using immunoSEQ multiplex PCR, the repertoire was profiled, and TCRdb retains in-frame clones only, with some absent. The table shows around 560,000 clones, with 85% to 95% occurring only once. Study results and caveats: Generally, estimated richness proved larger in naive subsets than it did in memory subsets. Only blood underwent sampling, and tissue repertoires likely differ.

CDR1 and CDR2 from the germline V gene are MDHEN and SYDVKM. The germline V and J ends were trimmed by 5 bases and 3 bases, with 17 bases remaining between them. The CDR3 loop spans 16 amino acids. This TCR was sampled from a woman aged 30 to 39 in good health. The V gene is TRBV28, the J gene TRBJ2-1; possible D gene TRBD1, 6 bases. Sequencing was performed on naive CD8+ T cells sorted from blood. The CDR3 bases are TGTGCCAGCAGTCCCCCCAGGGACACGATCTACAATGAGCAGTTCTTC. Translation: CASSPPRDTIYNEQFF.